This entry is about one T cell receptor (beta chain). Time point described: baseline, week 1 (first vaccination visit). Treatment of the sample: pre-vaccination baseline after standard-of-care therapy. This sample is drawn from a study of a mutant IDH1 vaccine in newly diagnosed glioma. TCRdb's table, derived via immunoSEQ multiplex PCR, lists solely in-frame clones and lacks some. The table lists over 80,000 clones, about 90% of them singletons, with around 0.6% in the top ten. The CDR3 length is 13 residues. Germline CDR1 MNHEY, CDR2 SVGAGI. V lost 5 bases to trimming and J lost 1 base, with 6 bases between them.

The V call is TRBV6-5, the J call TRBJ2-1; D not resolved. The material sequenced was PBMCs, taken from a glioma patient treated with radiotherapy, temozolomide or both. The TCR originated in a woman aged 50 to 60 with glioma. In DNA, the CDR3 is TGTGCCAGCAGTATACAATCCTACAATGAGCAGTTCTTC. This translates into CASSIQSYNEQFF.